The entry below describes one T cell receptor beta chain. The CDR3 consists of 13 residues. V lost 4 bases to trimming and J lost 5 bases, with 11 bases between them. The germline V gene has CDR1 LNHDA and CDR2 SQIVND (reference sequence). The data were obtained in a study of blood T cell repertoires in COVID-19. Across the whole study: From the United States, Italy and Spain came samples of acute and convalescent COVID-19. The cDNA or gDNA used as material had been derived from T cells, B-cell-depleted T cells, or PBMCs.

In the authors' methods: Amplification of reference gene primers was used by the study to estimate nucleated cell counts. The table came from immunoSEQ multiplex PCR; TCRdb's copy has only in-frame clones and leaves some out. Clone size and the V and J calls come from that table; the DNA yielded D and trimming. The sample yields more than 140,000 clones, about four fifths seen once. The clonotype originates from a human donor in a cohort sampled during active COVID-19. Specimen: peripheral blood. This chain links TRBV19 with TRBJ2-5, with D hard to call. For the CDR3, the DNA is TGTGCCAGTAGTACCCCCCCTAGGGAGACCCAGTACTTC. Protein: CASSTPPRETQYF.